This TCR beta chain was sequenced for a study of control samples from healthy donors and cancer patients. Assay used: immunoSEQ multiplex PCR; TCRdb lists only in-frame clones, some missing. The sample lists 35,000 to 45,000 clones, approximately 87% occurring once. V was clipped by 1 base and J by 6 bases, with 15 bases between them. Germline values: CDR1 KGHSH, CDR2 LQKENI. This CDR3 is 15 amino acids long. The chain employs TRBV18 and TRBJ1-2; D not resolved. Sample: blood. The sequence came from a man in his sixties in good health. CDR3 residues: CASSPQTDGTHGYTF. The CDR3 DNA reads TGTGCCAGCTCACCACAAACGGATGGAACTCATGGCTACACCTTC.